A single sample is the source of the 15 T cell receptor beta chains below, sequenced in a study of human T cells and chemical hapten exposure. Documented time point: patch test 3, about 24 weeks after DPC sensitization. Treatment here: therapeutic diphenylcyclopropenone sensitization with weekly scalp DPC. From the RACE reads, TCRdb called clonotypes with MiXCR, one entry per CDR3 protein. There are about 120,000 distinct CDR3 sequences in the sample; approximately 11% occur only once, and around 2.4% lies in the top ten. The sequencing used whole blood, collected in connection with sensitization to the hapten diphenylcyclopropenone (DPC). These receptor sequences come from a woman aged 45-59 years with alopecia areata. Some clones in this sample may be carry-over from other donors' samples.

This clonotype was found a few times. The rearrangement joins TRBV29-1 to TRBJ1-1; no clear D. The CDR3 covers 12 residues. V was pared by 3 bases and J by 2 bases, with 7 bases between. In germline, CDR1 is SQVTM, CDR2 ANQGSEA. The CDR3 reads CSVDVSNTEAFF. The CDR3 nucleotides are TGCAGCGTTGACGTCAGTAACACTGAAGCTTTCTTT.

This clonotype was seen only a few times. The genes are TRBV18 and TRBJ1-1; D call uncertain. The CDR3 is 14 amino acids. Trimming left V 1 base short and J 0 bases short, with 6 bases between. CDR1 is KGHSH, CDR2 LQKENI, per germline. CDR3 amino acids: CASSPQRMNTEAFF. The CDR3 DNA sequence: TGTGCCAGCTCACCACAAAGGATGAACACTGAAGCTTTCTTT.

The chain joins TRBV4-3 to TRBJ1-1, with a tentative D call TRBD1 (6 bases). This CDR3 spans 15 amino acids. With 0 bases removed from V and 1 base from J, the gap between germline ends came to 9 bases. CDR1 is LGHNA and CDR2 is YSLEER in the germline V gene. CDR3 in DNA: TGCGCCAGCAGCCAAGATAGGACAGCGAACACTGAAGCTTTCTTT. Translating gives CASSQDRTANTEAFF.

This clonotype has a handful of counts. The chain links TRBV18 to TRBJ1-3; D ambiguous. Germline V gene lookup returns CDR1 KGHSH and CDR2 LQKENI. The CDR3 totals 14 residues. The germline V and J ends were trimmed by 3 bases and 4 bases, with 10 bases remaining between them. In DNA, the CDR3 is TGTGCCAGCTCACCCTCACCCGAAGGAAACACCATATATTTT. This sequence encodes CASSPSPEGNTIYF.

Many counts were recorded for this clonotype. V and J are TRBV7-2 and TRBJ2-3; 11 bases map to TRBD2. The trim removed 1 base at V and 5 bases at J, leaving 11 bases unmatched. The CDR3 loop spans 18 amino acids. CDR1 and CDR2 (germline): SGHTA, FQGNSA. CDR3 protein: CASSLGPISGGAGDTQYF. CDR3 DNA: TGTGCCAGCAGCTTAGGGCCCATTAGCGGGGGGGCAGGAGATACGCAGTATTTT.

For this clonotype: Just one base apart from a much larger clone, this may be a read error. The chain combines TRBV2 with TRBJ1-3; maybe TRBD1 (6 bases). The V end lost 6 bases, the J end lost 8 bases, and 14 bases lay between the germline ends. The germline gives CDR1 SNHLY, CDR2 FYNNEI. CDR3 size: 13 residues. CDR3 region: CASRAGAEDTIYF. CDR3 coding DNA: TGTGCCAGCAGAGCAGGGGCGGAAGACACCATATATTTT.

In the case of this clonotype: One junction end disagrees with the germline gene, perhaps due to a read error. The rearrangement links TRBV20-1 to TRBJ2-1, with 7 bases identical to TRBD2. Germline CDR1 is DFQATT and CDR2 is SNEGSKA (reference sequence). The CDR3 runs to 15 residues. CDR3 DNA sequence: TGCAGTGCGAGAGCCGCCGGGACTAACCACAATGAGCAGTTCTTC. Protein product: CSARAAGTNHNEQFF.

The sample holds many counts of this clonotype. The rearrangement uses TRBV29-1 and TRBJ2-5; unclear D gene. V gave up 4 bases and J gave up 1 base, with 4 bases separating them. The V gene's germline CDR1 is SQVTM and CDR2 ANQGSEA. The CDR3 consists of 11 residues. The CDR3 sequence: CSVAPQETQYF. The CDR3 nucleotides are TGCAGCGTTGCCCCCCAAGAGACCCAGTACTTC. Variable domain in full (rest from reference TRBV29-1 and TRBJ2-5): SAVISQKPSRDICQRGTSLTIQCQVDSQVTMMFWYRQQPGQSLTLIATANQGSEATYESGFVIDKFPISRPNLTFSTLTVSNMSPEDSSIYLCSVAPQETQYFGPGTRLLVL.

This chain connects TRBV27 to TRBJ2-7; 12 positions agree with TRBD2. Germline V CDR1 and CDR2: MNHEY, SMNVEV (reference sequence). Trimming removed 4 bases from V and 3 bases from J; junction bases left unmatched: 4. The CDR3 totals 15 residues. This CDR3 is CASSSSGGAIYEQYF. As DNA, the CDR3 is TGTGCCAGCAGTTCTAGCGGGGGGGCCATCTACGAGCAGTACTTC.

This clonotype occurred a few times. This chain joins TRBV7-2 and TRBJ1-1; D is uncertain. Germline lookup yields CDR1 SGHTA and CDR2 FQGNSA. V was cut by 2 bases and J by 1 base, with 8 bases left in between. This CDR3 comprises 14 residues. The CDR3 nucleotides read TGTGCCAGCAGCTTAAGTTTATCGAACACTGAAGCTTTCTTT. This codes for CASSLSLSNTEAFF.

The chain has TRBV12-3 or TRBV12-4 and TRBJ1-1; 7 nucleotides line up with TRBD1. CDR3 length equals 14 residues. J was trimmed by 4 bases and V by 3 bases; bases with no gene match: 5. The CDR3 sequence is CASSFQGVGTEAFF. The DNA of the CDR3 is TGTGCCAGCAGTTTCCAGGGGGTGGGCACTGAAGCTTTCTTT.

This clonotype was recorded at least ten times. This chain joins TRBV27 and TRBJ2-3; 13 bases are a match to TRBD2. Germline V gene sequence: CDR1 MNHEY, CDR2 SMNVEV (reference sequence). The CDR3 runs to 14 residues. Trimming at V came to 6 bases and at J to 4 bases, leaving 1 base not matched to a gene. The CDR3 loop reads CASRGLAGADTQYF. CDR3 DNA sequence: TGTGCCAGCAGAGGACTAGCGGGGGCAGATACGCAGTATTTT.

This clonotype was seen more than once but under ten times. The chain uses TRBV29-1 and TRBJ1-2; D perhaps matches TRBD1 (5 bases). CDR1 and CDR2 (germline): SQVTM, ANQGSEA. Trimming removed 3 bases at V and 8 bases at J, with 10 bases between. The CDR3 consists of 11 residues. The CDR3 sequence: CSVEIRDGYTF. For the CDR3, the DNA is TGCAGCGTTGAGATCAGGGACGGCTACACCTTC.

CDR3 residues: CSARVARRNSPLHF. In nucleotides, the CDR3 is TGCAGTGCTAGAGTCGCACGGAGGAATTCACCCCTCCACTTT. The chain couples TRBV20-1 to TRBJ1-6; unclear D gene. V was shortened by 1 base and J by 7 bases, with 11 bases between the two germline ends. CDR1 and CDR2 (germline): DFQATT, SNEGSKA (reference sequence). There are 14 residues in the CDR3.

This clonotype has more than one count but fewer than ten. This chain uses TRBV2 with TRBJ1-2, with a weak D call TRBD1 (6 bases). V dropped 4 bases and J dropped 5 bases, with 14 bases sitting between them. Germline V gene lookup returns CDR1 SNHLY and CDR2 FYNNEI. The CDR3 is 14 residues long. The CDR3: CASSGKGHPYGYTF. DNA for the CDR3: TGTGCCAGCAGTGGGAAGGGACACCCGTATGGCTACACCTTC.